A selection of T cell receptor beta chains follows, all from one sample in a study of cytomegalovirus exposure and HLA in healthy donors. Measured with immunoSEQ multiplex PCR; TCRdb has only the in-frame clones, and not every one. The data contain about 400,000 clones, 70% to 90% of them singletons. The specimen sequenced was PBMCs. These receptors were taken from a woman in her late teens or twenties in good health and CMV-seronegative. Each CDR3 is given with its conserved first and last residue. A D gene is named only where the DNA matches it firmly. Rows may omit the clone size; those that give it use once, few, many or a size class.

J | size | D | V | CDR3 | DNA
TRBJ2-7 | NA | NA | TRBV2 | CASSPAGFSYEQYF | TGTGCCAGCAGTCCGGCCGGGTTTAGCTACGAGCAGTACTTC
TRBJ2-4 | many | TRBD2 | TRBV2 | CASSASGAQNIQYF | TGTGCCAGCAGTGCTAGCGGGGCCCAAAACATTCAGTACTTC
TRBJ2-1 | NA | TRBD1 | TRBV28 | CASSSAGTDPYSYNEQFF | TGTGCCAGCAGTTCAGCCGGGACAGACCCATACTCCTACAATGAGCAGTTCTTC
TRBJ2-2 | NA | NA | TRBV5-4 | CASSLGGVNTGELFF | TGTGCCAGCAGCTTGGGTGGAGTGAACACCGGGGAGCTGTTTTTT
TRBJ2-7 | NA | TRBD2 | TRBV18 | CASSQTPLLAVGSYEQYF | TGTGCCAGCTCACAGACCCCCTTACTAGCGGTAGGCTCCTACGAGCAGTACTTC
TRBJ1-1 | few | NA | TRBV2 | CASSEQTSEAFF | TGTGCCAGCAGTGAACAAACATCTGAAGCTTTCTTT
TRBJ1-4 | NA | TRBD1 | TRBV6-6 | CASSYGTGAEKLFF | TGTGCCAGCAGTTACGGGACAGGGGCCGAAAAACTGTTTTTT
TRBJ1-2 | few | NA | TRBV29-1 | CSVEGRQELSGYTF | TGCAGCGTTGAAGGGAGACAGGAACTTTCTGGCTACACCTTC
TRBJ1-5 | NA | NA | TRBV19 | CASGYGQGNQPQHF | TGTGCCAGTGGCTATGGCCAGGGCAATCAGCCCCAGCATTTT
TRBJ1-1 | NA | NA | TRBV6-5 | CASIKQGYSPEAFF | TGTGCCAGCATTAAACAGGGTTATTCTCCTGAAGCTTTCTTT
TRBJ1-1 | NA | NA | TRBV28 | CASSLWVRGISEAFF | TGTGCCAGCAGTTTATGGGTCAGGGGAATCTCTGAAGCTTTCTTT
TRBJ1-1 | NA | NA | TRBV5-1 | CASSSNREISAEAFF | TGCGCCAGCAGCTCAAACAGGGAGATAAGCGCTGAAGCTTTCTTT
TRBJ2-1 | NA | TRBD2 | TRBV6-5 | CASSYGLAEDNEQFF | TGTGCCAGCAGTTACGGACTAGCGGAGGACAATGAGCAGTTCTTC
TRBJ2-1 | NA | NA | TRBV27 | CASSLSGQGNEQFF | TGTGCCAGCAGTTTATCGGGACAAGGAAATGAGCAGTTCTTC
TRBJ2-5 | NA | TRBD1 | TRBV28 | CASSRRDRARETQYF | TGTGCCAGCAGTCGACGGGACAGGGCAAGGGAGACCCAGTACTTC
TRBJ2-7 | NA | NA | TRBV28 | CASSAEWEARSSYEQYF | TGTGCCAGCAGCGCCGAGTGGGAGGCACGGAGCTCCTACGAGCAGTACTTC
TRBJ2-7 | NA | NA | TRBV9 | CASSTRSEAYMGEQYF | TGTGCCAGCAGCACTAGAAGTGAGGCCTATATGGGGGAGCAGTACTTC
TRBJ1-1 | NA | NA | TRBV2 | CAIVDSLNEAFF | TGTGCCATCGTGGACAGTCTTAATGAAGCTTTCTTT
TRBJ1-2 | NA | NA | TRBV5-1 | CASSWDKGGYTF | TGCGCCAGCAGCTGGGACAAGGGTGGCTACACCTTC
TRBJ2-7 | NA | NA | TRBV6-1 | CASSEALPSWEQYF | TGTGCCAGCAGTGAAGCGCTGCCTAGCTGGGAGCAGTACTTC
TRBJ1-5 | NA | NA | TRBV4-1 | CASSQEGGPQHF | TGCGCCAGCAGCCAAGAGGGAGGGCCCCAGCATTTT
TRBJ2-3 | NA | TRBD2 | TRBV2 | CASRPGLAGHTDTQYF | TGTGCCAGCAGGCCTGGACTAGCGGGACACACAGATACGCAGTATTTT
TRBJ1-2 | NA | NA | TRBV5-8 | CASSSINQGIWNGYTF | TGTGCCAGCAGCTCTATTAATCAGGGGATATGGAATGGCTACACCTTC
TRBJ2-7 | NA | NA | TRBV7-8 | CASSVEGLNYEQYF | TGTGCCAGCAGCGTAGAGGGACTCAACTACGAGCAGTACTTC
TRBJ1-2 | NA | TRBD1 | TRBV6-1 | CASTSDRGLYGYTF | TGTGCCAGCACTTCCGACAGGGGGCTCTATGGCTACACCTTC
TRBJ1-3 | NA | NA | TRBV11-2 | CASSLDFGGTGSGNTIYF | TGTGCCAGCAGCTTAGATTTTGGTGGTACCGGCTCTGGAAACACCATATATTTT
TRBJ2-7 | NA | NA | TRBV11-2 | CASSTRWSYEQYF | TGTGCCAGCAGCACCCGGTGGAGTTACGAGCAGTACTTC
TRBJ2-7 | NA | NA | TRBV9 | CASSVNAGSYEQYF | TGTGCCAGCAGCGTAAACGCGGGCTCCTACGAGCAGTACTTC
TRBJ2-7 | NA | TRBD2 | TRBV18 | CASSPGSGSNEQYF | TGTGCCAGCTCACCAGGGAGCGGGAGCAACGAGCAGTACTTC
TRBJ1-4 | NA | TRBD1 | TRBV13 | CASSRRDRSEKLFF | TGTGCCAGCAGCCGCCGGGACAGGAGTGAAAAACTGTTTTTT
TRBJ1-2 | NA | TRBD1 | TRBV7-9 | CASSSTDREVYGYTF | TGTGCCAGCAGCTCGACCGACAGGGAAGTCTATGGCTACACCTTC
TRBJ1-2 | NA | TRBD1 | TRBV6-1 | CASSGLQGEGGYTF | TGTGCCAGCAGTGGCCTACAGGGGGAAGGAGGCTACACCTTC
TRBJ1-1 | NA | NA | TRBV30 | CAWSEDRNTEAFF | TGTGCCTGGAGTGAGGACAGGAACACTGAAGCTTTCTTT
TRBJ2-7 | NA | NA | TRBV27 | CASSLSLARTYEQYF | TGTGCCAGCAGTTTATCCCTAGCGAGAACCTACGAGCAGTACTTC
TRBJ2-3 | once | NA | TRBV7-9 | CASSGPWERTTDTQYF | TGTGCCAGCAGCGGTCCCTGGGAGCGGACCACAGATACGCAGTATTTT
TRBJ2-3 | NA | TRBD2 | TRBV7-9 | CASSLQGLSTDTQYF | TGTGCCAGCAGCTTACAGGGACTAAGCACAGATACGCAGTATTTT
TRBJ1-2 | once | NA | TRBV11-2 | CASSLNREGGYTF | TGTGCCAGCAGCTTAAACAGGGAGGGGGGCTACACCTTC
TRBJ2-7 | NA | TRBD2 | TRBV27 | CASSLSGRGTYEQYF | TGTGCCAGCAGTTTATCGGGGAGGGGCACCTACGAGCAGTACTTC
TRBJ1-5 | NA | TRBD1 | TRBV5-4 | CASSLSPTGNSNQPQHF | TGTGCCAGCAGCTTGTCCCCGACAGGGAATAGCAATCAGCCCCAGCATTTT
TRBJ2-1 | NA | TRBD1 | TRBV18 | CASSPVQGNEQFF | TGTGCCAGCTCCCCGGTACAGGGGAATGAGCAGTTCTTC
TRBJ1-2 | NA | NA | TRBV28 | CASGQGRIGYTF | TGTGCCAGCGGGCAGGGGCGTATCGGCTACACCTTC
TRBJ1-3 | NA | TRBD1 | TRBV11-3 | CASRPGTGGAGNTIYF | TGTGCCAGCAGACCTGGTACAGGGGGCGCCGGAAACACCATATATTTT
TRBJ2-3 | NA | NA | TRBV7-3 | CASSPRRTDTQYF | TGTGCCAGCAGCCCTAGACGCACAGATACGCAGTATTTT
TRBJ2-7 | NA | NA | TRBV5-1 | CASSLAAGGVDEQYF | TGCGCCAGCAGCTTGGCCGCAGGTGGCGTGGACGAGCAGTACTTC
TRBJ1-3 | NA | NA | TRBV11-2 | CASSLGGQRKSGNTIYF | TGTGCCAGCAGCTTAGGAGGACAGCGAAAGAGTGGAAACACCATATATTTT
TRBJ2-5 | NA | TRBD2 | TRBV27 | CASSSRLAGGPRETQYF | TGTGCCAGCAGTTCCCGACTAGCGGGGGGGCCGCGAGAGACCCAGTACTTC
TRBJ1-5 | NA | TRBD1 | TRBV18 | CASSRQGAGNQPQHF | TGTGCCAGCTCACGACAGGGTGCGGGCAATCAGCCCCAGCATTTT
TRBJ2-3 | once | NA | TRBV2 | CAMGHPRDTQYF | TGTGCCATGGGACACCCGCGAGATACGCAGTATTTT